Presented here are 22 T cell receptor beta chains from one specimen sequenced in a study of cytomegalovirus exposure and HLA in healthy donors. PCR was performed using 60 Vbeta and 13 Jbeta primers. Generated by immunoSEQ multiplex PCR, the TCRdb table keeps only in-frame clones and is missing some. The top ten clones hold 2% to 2.5% of a sample with 110,000 to 150,000 clones, approximately 78% of them seen once. Sample: PBMCs. The receptor source for this set is a woman between 18 and 29 years old in good health and CMV-seropositive.

The chain is built from TRBV19 and TRBJ2-3; D call uncertain. The germline V gene has CDR1 LNHDA and CDR2 SQIVND (reference sequence). The CDR3 has 16 amino acids. Trimming left V 3 bases short and J 1 base short, with 14 bases between. For the CDR3, the DNA is TGTGCCAGTAGTATCCTAGGAGCTCGGGGCACAGATACGCAGTATTTT. Translation gives CASSILGARGTDTQYF.

This clone was recorded once. The V gene is TRBV6-6, the J gene TRBJ1-5, with D uncertain. The V and J ends lost 5 bases and 9 bases respectively, with 14 bases between them. Germline CDR1 reads MNHNY; CDR2 reads SVGAGI (reference sequence). The CDR3 is made up of 13 amino acids. CDR3: CASSPTSDRPQHF. CDR3 coding DNA: TGTGCCAGCAGTCCAACCTCAGATCGGCCCCAGCATTTT.

The chain has TRBV19 and TRBJ2-1, with TRBD2 identical over 7 bases. Germline assignment: CDR1 LNHDA and CDR2 SQIVND (reference sequence). The CDR3 has 19 residues. The J segment lost 0 bases and the V segment lost 1 base, leaving 12 bases of the junction unmatched. CDR3 residues: CASSIVRTRAASSYNEQFF. The CDR3 coding sequence is TGTGCCAGTAGTATAGTAAGGACTAGGGCCGCTAGCTCCTACAATGAGCAGTTCTTC.

J is TRBJ1-6 and V is TRBV11-2; a weak D match, TRBD1 (6 bases). Germline CDR1 is SGHAT and CDR2 is FQNNGV. The CDR3 covers 16 residues. Trimming left V 1 base short and J 6 bases short, with 13 bases between. The CDR3 is CASSLVRSGANSPLHF. CDR3 coding DNA: TGTGCCAGCAGCTTAGTAAGGTCAGGGGCTAATTCACCCCTCCACTTT.

The rearrangement joins TRBV30 to TRBJ2-7; TRBD2 might be the D (5 bases). The CDR3 is 12 residues long. Trimming removed 2 bases from V and 7 bases from J, with 12 bases in between. CDR1 is GTSNPN, CDR2 SVGIG, per germline (reference sequence). CDR3 nucleotides: TGTGCCTGGAGTTCGATAGCGCGGGAGCAGTACTTC. Its translation: CAWSSIAREQYF.

The CDR3 is CASSTGSEQYF. The CDR3 DNA is TGTGCCAGCAGCACAGGGTCCGAGCAGTACTTC. The chain has TRBV2 and TRBJ2-7, with a possible D match to TRBD1 (6 bases). This CDR3 spans 11 amino acids. Germline V gene lookup returns CDR1 SNHLY and CDR2 FYNNEI. V was trimmed by 6 bases and J by 6 bases, leaving 9 bases between them.

The CDR3 reads CASSQSPGTRGEKLFF. The CDR3 coding sequence is TGCGCCAGCAGTCAATCCCCAGGGACTCGGGGTGAAAAACTGTTTTTT. V gene TRBV5-1 combines with J gene TRBJ1-4, with D perhaps TRBD1 (5 bases). Germline CDR1 and CDR2: SGHRS and YFSETQ. Deletions cut 5 bases from V and 7 bases from J, with 21 bases between. This CDR3 is built from 16 residues.

This clone was detected only a few times. This chain uses TRBV15 with TRBJ2-1, with D possibly being TRBD1 (5 bases). Germline V CDR1 and CDR2: LNHNV, YYDKDF (reference sequence). Deletions cut 1 base from V and 7 bases from J, with 17 bases between. The CDR3 length is 16 residues. CDR3 in DNA: TGTGCCACCAGCAGAGCGTATCGACAGTTTGCGAATGAGCAGTTCTTC. This translates into CATSRAYRQFANEQFF.

The J gene is TRBJ2-2, the V gene TRBV4-1; D gene unclear. CDR1 MGHRA and CDR2 YSYEKL come from the germline V gene. Trimming removed 4 bases at V and 4 bases at J, with 13 bases between. There are 15 residues in the CDR3. The CDR3: CASSPLALTTGELFF. The CDR3 nucleotides are TGCGCCAGCAGCCCGCTCGCCCTAACCACCGGGGAGCTGTTTTTT.

The gene calls are TRBV11-2 and TRBJ1-3; D not certain. Trimming pared 3 bases from V and 0 bases from J, leaving 3 bases between. The CDR3 covers 13 residues. Germline-derived CDR1 and CDR2 are SGHAT and FQNNGV. This chain's CDR3 is CASSFLSGNTIYF. In DNA, the CDR3 is TGTGCCAGCAGCTTCCTCTCTGGAAACACCATATATTTT.

The rearrangement uses TRBV7-2 and TRBJ1-2, with TRBD1 identical over 8 bases. Germline lookup yields CDR1 SGHTA and CDR2 FQGNSA. V lost 7 bases and J lost 4; bases outside the gene matches: 8. This CDR3 spans 14 amino acids. The DNA for the CDR3 is TGTGCCAGCAATAAAGACAGGGGCGCCTATGGCTACACCTTC. Translated: CASNKDRGAYGYTF.

J is TRBJ1-5 and V is TRBV30, with D unresolved. The V gene's germline CDR1 is GTSNPN and CDR2 SVGIG (reference sequence). The CDR3 totals 13 residues. Trimming stripped 3 bases from V and 0 bases from J, with 6 bases between. DNA of the CDR3: TGTGCCTGGAGAGACAATAGCAATCAGCCCCAGCATTTT. Encoded protein: CAWRDNSNQPQHF.

The CDR3 sequence is CASSLSGVGRGSYNEQFF. CDR3 bases: TGCGCCAGCAGCTTGAGCGGCGTCGGCAGGGGCTCCTACAATGAGCAGTTCTTC. The rearrangement joins TRBV5-1 to TRBJ2-1, with D maybe TRBD1 (6 bases). Germline V gene data show CDR1 as SGHRS and CDR2 as YFSETQ. The CDR3 is made up of 18 amino acids. V gave up 1 base and J gave up 0 bases, with 17 bases separating them.

This clone was picked up a small number of times. The chain is built from TRBV27 and TRBJ1-2; no firm D call. The V gene lost 4 bases and the J gene lost 5 bases, with 14 bases spanning the gap. The CDR3 sequence is 14 residues long. Germline CDR1 is MNHEY and CDR2 is SMNVEV (reference sequence). The CDR3 reads CASSSGPRGYGYTF. In DNA, the CDR3 is TGTGCCAGCAGTTCGGGCCCTCGGGGTTATGGCTACACCTTC.

This chain joins TRBV2 and TRBJ2-7; 9 bases fit TRBD1. The CDR3 has 13 amino acids. J gave up 3 bases and V 6 bases, and 3 bases lay outside the gene matches. In germline, CDR1 is SNHLY, CDR2 FYNNEI. Here the CDR3 reads CASRDRGSYEQYF. In DNA form, the CDR3 reads TGTGCCAGCAGGGACAGGGGAAGCTACGAGCAGTACTTC.

The chain couples TRBV6-6 to TRBJ2-7; D possibly corresponds to TRBD1 (5 bases). Trimming pared 6 bases from V and 3 bases from J, leaving 15 bases between. The CDR3 consists of 14 residues. Per germline, CDR1 MNHNY and CDR2 SVGAGI (reference sequence). The CDR3, as DNA: TGTGCCAGCAGGCCTCAGGGTTTGTTCTACGAGCAGTACTTC. The encoded protein is CASRPQGLFYEQYF.

This clone has just one count. V and J are TRBV14 and TRBJ2-5, with 13 nucleotides matching TRBD2. The trim removed 4 bases at V and 4 bases at J, leaving 3 bases unmatched. The CDR3 runs to 15 residues. The germline V gene has CDR1 SGHDN and CDR2 FVKESK. This chain's CDR3 is CASSPRTSGGETQYF. Here the CDR3 DNA reads TGTGCCAGCAGCCCCCGGACTAGCGGGGGAGAGACCCAGTACTTC.

This clone has only one observation. The chain couples TRBV19 to TRBJ1-3; no reliable D call. The length of the CDR3 is 17 residues. V lost 8 bases to trimming and J lost 5 bases, with 25 bases between them. Germline V gives CDR1 LNHDA, CDR2 SQIVND (reference sequence). DNA of the CDR3: TGTGCCAGTCTCCCGGGAGCGACCCCCCCAGCCCGAAACACCATATATTTT. As protein: CASLPGATPPARNTIYF. The full variable domain, completed using reference TRBV19 and TRBJ1-3, is DGGITQSPKYLFRKEGQNVTLSCEQNLNHDAMYWYRQDPGQGLRLIYYSQIVNDFQKGDIAEGYSVSREKKESFPLTVTSAQKNPTAFYLCASLPGATPPARNTIYFGEGSWLTVV.

The chain combines TRBV7-2 with TRBJ1-2; D possibly corresponds to TRBD1 (5 bases). This CDR3 has 13 residues. In germline, CDR1 is SGHTA, CDR2 FQGNSA. Trimming took 4 bases from V and 4 from J, leaving 10 bases between them. CDR3 nucleotide sequence: TGTGCCAGCAGCTCGGCGACAGCCTATGGCTACACCTTC. Translation gives CASSSATAYGYTF.

This clone was picked up a small number of times. The chain links TRBV5-1 to TRBJ1-1; D not resolved. The germline CDR1 and CDR2 sequences are SGHRS and YFSETQ. The CDR3 contains 14 residues. V lost 3 bases, J lost 5 bases, and 14 bases lay in between. The CDR3 nucleotides read TGCGCCAGCAGCTCCGAGTTAGCGGTTACTGAAGCTTTCTTT. It is translated as CASSSELAVTEAFF.

The chain has TRBV6-1 and TRBJ1-6; D is undetermined. CDR1 and CDR2 (germline): MNHNS, SASEGT. Between the trimmed V and J ends, which lost 7 bases and 8 bases, there was a span of 12 bases. The CDR3 totals 13 residues. In DNA, the CDR3 is TGTGCCAGCAAAAGGGAGGTAGATTCACCCCTCCACTTT. Its protein product is CASKREVDSPLHF.

The V and J genes are TRBV5-6 and TRBJ2-7; 7 positions match TRBD1. The CDR3 has 14 residues. The germline V gene encodes CDR1 SGHDT and CDR2 YYEEEE. Germline trimming cut 6 bases from V and 2 bases from J; bases unmatched to any gene: 8. The DNA of the CDR3 is TGTGCCAGCAAACCCAAGGACAGGCCCTACGAGCAGTACTTC. As protein: CASKPKDRPYEQYF.